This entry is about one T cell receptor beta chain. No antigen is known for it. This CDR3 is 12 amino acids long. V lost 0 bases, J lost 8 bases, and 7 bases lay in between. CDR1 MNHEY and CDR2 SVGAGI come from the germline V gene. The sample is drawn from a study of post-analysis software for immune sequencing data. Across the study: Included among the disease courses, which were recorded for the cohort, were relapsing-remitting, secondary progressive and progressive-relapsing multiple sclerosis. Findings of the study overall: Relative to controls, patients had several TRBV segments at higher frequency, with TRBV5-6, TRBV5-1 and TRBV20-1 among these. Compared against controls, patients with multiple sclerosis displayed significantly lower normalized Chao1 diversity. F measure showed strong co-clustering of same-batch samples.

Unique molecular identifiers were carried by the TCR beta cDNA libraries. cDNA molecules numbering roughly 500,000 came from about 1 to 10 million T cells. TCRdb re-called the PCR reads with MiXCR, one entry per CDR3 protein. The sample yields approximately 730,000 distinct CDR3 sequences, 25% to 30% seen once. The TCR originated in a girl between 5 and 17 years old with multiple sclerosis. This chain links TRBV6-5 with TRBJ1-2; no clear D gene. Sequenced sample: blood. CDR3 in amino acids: CASSYSGHGYTF. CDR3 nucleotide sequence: TGTGCCAGCAGTTACTCAGGCCACGGCTACACCTTC.